This TCR beta chain was identified in a study of siplizumab effects on memory and regulatory T cells. Findings of the study overall: Memory T cells appeared less diverse than naive cells, which seemed to contribute substantially to alloresponse. Of the alloreactive clones, only a minor fraction mapped to unstimulated subsets.

V shed 10 bases and J 5 bases; nucleotides not matched to a gene: 8. The germline V gene has CDR1 SNHLY and CDR2 FYNNEI. CDR3 length equals 14 residues. Only in-frame clones appear in the TCRdb table, and some are missing; sequencing was by immunoSEQ multiplex PCR. The table lists more than 85,000 clones, around 95% of them singletons. Points on this clone: What it recognizes is unknown.

This chain uses TRBV2 with TRBJ2-1; TRBD2 matches at 10 bases. Input material: Tregs sorted from blood. This sequence was found in a human donor in good health. CDR3 bases: TGTGCCACAACGGGACTAGCGAATAACAATGAGCAGTTCTTC. Its protein is CATTGLANNNEQFF.